These 23 T cell receptor beta chains came from one sample sequenced in a study of blood T cells in healthy people across ages. A second PCR of 7 to 11 cycles used a sample-barcoded 5' primer and a J-beta primer mix. TCRdb reprocessed the 5' RACE reads with MiXCR, giving one entry per CDR3 protein. The sample consists of about 1.4 million distinct CDR3 sequences, roughly 59% of them appearing once. The material sequenced was blood. These receptors all come from a man in his late teens or twenties in good health.

As for this clonotype: One junction end disagrees with the germline gene, perhaps due to a read error. The DNA for the CDR3 is TGCGCCAGCAGCCCTAGTGTGAGCGGGGGGTACCAAGAGACCCAGTACTTC. It encodes CASSPSVSGGYQETQYF. The chain employs TRBV7-7 and TRBJ2-5; TRBD2 aligns across 9 bases. Germline lookup yields CDR1 SSHAT and CDR2 FNYEAQ (reference sequence). The CDR3 contains 17 residues.

V is TRBV25-1 and J is TRBJ1-2, with D possibly being TRBD1 (5 bases). Germline-derived CDR1 and CDR2 are MGHDK and SYGVNS. There are 13 residues in the CDR3. V was pared by 0 bases and J by 8 bases, with 10 bases between. CDR3 DNA: TGTGCCAGCAGTGAATATGAAAAGGGGGGCTACACCTTC. Amino acid sequence: CASSEYEKGGYTF.

The chain recombines TRBV12-3 or TRBV12-4 with TRBJ1-1; D is possibly TRBD1 (5 bases). This CDR3 has 16 residues. V lost 7 bases and J lost 0, with 18 bases in between. CDR3 amino acids: CASIFWDGFMNTEAFF. In DNA form, the CDR3 reads TGTGCCAGCATCTTTTGGGACGGATTCATGAACACTGAAGCTTTCTTT.

This clonotype was seen only a few times. The chain carries TRBV2 and TRBJ2-3; D might be TRBD2 (5 bases). The CDR3 is 14 amino acids. Trimming removed 4 bases at V and 8 bases at J, with 16 bases between. Germline-derived CDR1 and CDR2 are SNHLY and FYNNEI. The CDR3 region has the DNA TGTGCCAGCAGTGGGACGGGAAGCGCCGGTACGCAGTATTTT. This encodes CASSGTGSAGTQYF.

About this clonotype itself: It may be a read error: a sequence one base away is much more abundant. The chain combines TRBV2 with TRBJ2-2; a weak D match, TRBD2 (5 bases). This CDR3 region has 14 residues. CDR1 is SNHLY and CDR2 is FYNNEI in the germline V gene. CDR3 sequence: CASKLTENTGEMFF. Here the CDR3 DNA reads TGTGCCAGCAAATTGACGGAGAACACCGGGGAGATGTTTTTT.

The chain is built from TRBV11-2 and TRBJ2-7; tentatively, D is TRBD2 (7 bases). Trimming removed 8 bases from V and 4 bases from J, with 18 bases in between. Per germline, CDR1 SGHAT and CDR2 FQNNGV. The CDR3 extends over 14 amino acids. Here the CDR3 reads CASDKAAGAYEQYF. CDR3 sequence (DNA): TGTGCCAGCGACAAGGCCGCGGGGGCGTACGAGCAGTACTTC.

The chain links TRBV6-2 or TRBV6-3 to TRBJ2-5, with TRBD1 identical over 7 bases. With the DNA end fitting TRBJ2-7 better, the J assignment may be wrong. The CDR3 is 17 residues long. CDR1 MNHEY and CDR2 SVGEGT come from the germline V gene. CDR3 sequence: CASSYGRDSTTRNEQYF. For the CDR3, the DNA is TGTGCCAGCAGTTACGGCCGGGACAGTACGACCAGGAACGAGCAGTACTTC.

This chain uses TRBV21-1 with TRBJ1-5; the table calls TRBD1, which could not be checked here. TRBV21-1 is deemed a pseudogene. The CDR3 is 15 amino acids. CDR3 region: CASSKGYRASRPQHF. In DNA, the CDR3 is TGTGCCAGCAGCAAAGGATACAGGGCCTCGCGGCCCCAGCATTTT.

This chain links TRBV20-1 with TRBJ2-7; D may be TRBD1 (6 bases). The CDR3 runs to 13 residues. Germline V lookup: CDR1 DFQATT, CDR2 SNEGSKA (reference sequence). The V and J ends lost 0 bases and 3 bases respectively, with 9 bases between them. CDR3 loop: CSAREETGYEQYF. Here the CDR3 DNA reads TGCAGTGCTAGAGAGGAGACAGGCTACGAGCAGTACTTC.

The chain joins TRBV28 to TRBJ2-7; D possibly matches TRBD1 or TRBD2 (6 bases each). The germline CDR1 and CDR2 sequences are MDHEN and SYDVKM. The V gene lost 5 bases and the J gene lost 5 bases, with 16 bases spanning the gap. This CDR3 comprises 14 residues. This CDR3 is CASSLEVRGDEQYF. Written as DNA, the CDR3 is TGTGCCAGCAGTCTCGAGGTTAGGGGGGACGAGCAGTACTTC.

This clonotype has a handful of counts. V usage is TRBV10-2 and J usage is TRBJ2-5; tentatively, D is TRBD1 (5 bases). The length of the CDR3 is 14 residues. Germline assignment: CDR1 WSHSY and CDR2 SAAADI. V dropped 3 bases and J dropped 5 bases, with 13 bases sitting between them. CDR3 in DNA: TGCGCCAGCAGTGACCAAATAAAGGGGGAGACCCAGTACTTC. It encodes CASSDQIKGETQYF.

This chain uses TRBV27 with TRBJ1-5; D is ambiguous. V was pared by 0 bases and J by 0 bases, with 6 bases between. Germline lookup yields CDR1 MNHEY and CDR2 SMNVEV (reference sequence). The CDR3 consists of 15 residues. The CDR3 DNA reads as TGTGCCAGCAGTTTATCGGGGTTTAGCAATCAGCCCCAGCATTTT. Amino acids: CASSLSGFSNQPQHF.

This chain uses TRBV9 with TRBJ2-3, with no clear D. Germline-derived CDR1 and CDR2 are SGDLS and YYNGEE. This CDR3 contains 15 residues. Trimming stripped 4 bases from V and 1 base from J, with 13 bases between. The CDR3 DNA is TGTGCCAGCAGCACAACGGACGGCCGCACAGATACGCAGTATTTT. Protein product: CASSTTDGRTDTQYF.

The chain recombines TRBV2 with TRBJ2-5, with D unclear. V was pared by 7 bases and J by 5 bases, with 17 bases between. The CDR3 is 14 residues long. In germline, CDR1 is SNHLY, CDR2 FYNNEI. Here the CDR3 reads CASTIKRLWETQYF. The CDR3 nucleotides are TGTGCCAGCACCATAAAGCGCCTGTGGGAGACCCAGTACTTC.

The V gene is TRBV29-1, the J gene TRBJ2-7; 10 bases match TRBD2. The CDR3 runs to 13 residues. V was pared by 6 bases and J by 0 bases, with 2 bases of the junction left unmatched. Germline values: CDR1 SQVTM, CDR2 ANQGSEA. CDR3 nucleotides: TGCAGCGTGATAGCGGGAGGCTCCTACGAGCAGTACTTC. This gives the protein CSVIAGGSYEQYF.

The chain couples TRBV4-2 to TRBJ2-3, with D unresolved. Trimming removed 0 bases from V and 2 bases from J, with 6 bases in between. This CDR3 contains 14 residues. Germline V CDR1 and CDR2: LGHNA, YNFKEQ. CDR3: CASSQELLTDTQYF. The CDR3 nucleotides read TGTGCCAGCAGCCAAGAGCTCCTCACAGATACGCAGTATTTT.

The rearrangement joins TRBV4-1 to TRBJ2-3; 12 bases agree with TRBD1. CDR1 and CDR2 (germline): MGHRA, YSYEKL. J lost 5 bases, V lost 2 bases, and 17 bases had no gene match. The CDR3 totals 20 residues. CDR3 bases: TGCGCCAGCAGCCAACCGGGACAGGGGGCTCGTCGTCAACGGGGAGATACGCAGTATTTT. It encodes CASSQPGQGARRQRGDTQYF.

V is TRBV25-1 and J is TRBJ2-2; D gene unclear. Trimming left V 5 bases short and J 6 bases short, with 19 bases between. Germline V gene data show CDR1 as MGHDK and CDR2 as SYGVNS. The CDR3 has 16 residues. The CDR3 DNA reads as TGTGCCAGCAGTAACGGTTTAGGTTTCTTGGCCGGGGAGCTGTTTTTT. Encoded protein: CASSNGLGFLAGELFF.

This clonotype was seen only a few times. V usage is TRBV7-2 and J usage is TRBJ2-3, with D possibly matching TRBD1 (6 bases). The V end was cut by 8 bases, the J end by 1 base, with 16 bases between. Germline lookup yields CDR1 SGHTA and CDR2 FQGNSA. This CDR3 comprises 15 residues. The CDR3 loop is CASAVGAGGTDTQYF. Written as DNA, the CDR3 is TGTGCCAGCGCCGTCGGGGCAGGGGGCACAGATACGCAGTATTTT.

The rearrangement links TRBV7-9 to TRBJ2-7, with TRBD2 matching over 7 bases. V gave up 2 bases and J gave up 9 bases; unmatched junction bases: 16. CDR1 and CDR2 (germline): SEHNR, FQNEAQ (reference sequence). The CDR3 sequence is 16 residues long. The CDR3 region is CASSLTSGIPGGGQYF. The DNA of the CDR3 is TGTGCCAGCAGCTTAACTTCCGGGATCCCGGGGGGTGGGCAGTACTTC.

This chain connects TRBV20-1 to TRBJ2-7, with a possible D match to TRBD2 (5 bases). Germline V lookup: CDR1 DFQATT, CDR2 SNEGSKA (reference sequence). The CDR3 totals 12 residues. The V end was cut by 5 bases, the J end by 4 bases, with 12 bases between. DNA of the CDR3: TGCAGTGCTGGGGAGCCACCTTACGAGCAGTACTTC. It encodes CSAGEPPYEQYF.

V usage is TRBV7-2 and J usage is TRBJ2-7; no firm D call. V was cut by 5 bases and J by 4 bases, with 12 bases left in between. Germline values: CDR1 SGHTA, CDR2 FQGNSA. The CDR3 length is 13 residues. The CDR3 coding sequence is TGTGCCAGCAGCGTAATGCCCGAATACGAGCAGTACTTC. This encodes CASSVMPEYEQYF.

The chain links TRBV2 to TRBJ2-1; 9 positions agree with TRBD2. The CDR3 length is 14 residues. CDR1 and CDR2 from the germline V gene are SNHLY and FYNNEI. The V gene end was trimmed by 7 bases and the J gene end by 8 bases; junction bases not matched to a gene: 9. The CDR3 DNA reads TGTGCCAGCACCAATAGCGGGAGTTCCGATGAGCAGTTCTTC. This translates into CASTNSGSSDEQFF.